The entry that follows covers one TCR beta chain sequence. Germline is not matched at one junction end, which may reflect a read error. The sample belongs to a study of T cells in Graves' hyperthyroidism and ophthalmopathy. Study as a whole: Peripheral blood draws took place at initial diagnosis, ahead of any treatment.

TCR beta CDR3 sequences were amplified from RNA transcripts. A set of HTBI primers served as the primers for a first-round RT-PCR of the TCR CDR3. TCRdb processed the multiplex PCR reads anew with MiXCR; each CDR3 protein has one entry. The table shows hundreds of thousands of distinct CDR3 sequences, with over 35% occurring only once. Diagnosis of hyperthyroidism was new in patients aged 18 to 65, and its duration was under 2 months. CDR3 length: 15 amino acids. Germline lookup yields CDR1 WNHNN and CDR2 SYGVQD (reference sequence). This sequence joins TRBV10-1 and TRBJ1-2; 7 bases fit TRBD1. Sequences were obtained from blood. This TCR was recovered from a man younger than 30 with Graves' hyperthyroidism. The CDR3 sequence is CASSDADREVNGYTF. CDR3 nucleotides: TGTGCCAGCAGTGACGCCGACAGGGAGGTAAATGGCTACACCTTC.